These T cell receptor beta chains were read from a single sample in a study of CXCR3-negative and CXCR3-positive naive CD8 T cells. TCRdb reprocessed the 5' RACE reads and reports one entry per CDR3 protein, with no DNA. The sample totals some 41,000 distinct CDR3 sequences. Source material: naive CXCR3- CD8+ T cells from blood. These receptors were obtained from a human donor in good health. Some clones in this sample may be carry-over from other donors' samples. Both conserved end residues are part of each CDR3. Fields, in order: V gene, CDR3 length, J gene, CDR3 protein.

V gene: TRBV28; CDR3 length: 14; J gene: TRBJ1-2; CDR3 protein: CASSPRTAVYGYTF
V gene: TRBV29-1; CDR3 length: 15; J gene: TRBJ2-6; CDR3 protein: CSVGDREAGANVLTF
V gene: TRBV6-4; CDR3 length: 17; J gene: TRBJ2-2; CDR3 protein: CASSDPDSFGNTGEMFF
V gene: TRBV4-1; CDR3 length: 15; J gene: TRBJ1-1; CDR3 protein: CASSNPGQGSTEAFF
V gene: TRBV5-3; CDR3 length: 17; J gene: TRBJ2-5; CDR3 protein: CARSPAGNVIFEETQYF
V gene: TRBV29-1; CDR3 length: 16; J gene: TRBJ2-1; CDR3 protein: CSVELAGGERYNEQFF
V gene: TRBV7-6; CDR3 length: 18; J gene: TRBJ2-7; CDR3 protein: CASSLVTDDSLSSYEQYF
V gene: TRBV29-1; CDR3 length: 14; J gene: TRBJ2-7; CDR3 protein: CSAADREIPWEKYF
V gene: TRBV6-2/TRBV6-3; CDR3 length: 15; J gene: TRBJ2-1; CDR3 protein: CASSQRGGYNNEQFF
V gene: TRBV29-1; CDR3 length: 13; J gene: TRBJ1-1; CDR3 protein: CSAGAGGNTEAFF
V gene: TRBV6-2/TRBV6-3; CDR3 length: 14; J gene: TRBJ2-1; CDR3 protein: CASTSTRNWNEQFF
V gene: TRBV7-9; CDR3 length: 15; J gene: TRBJ2-3; CDR3 protein: CASSLGLAGTDTQYF
V gene: TRBV7-6; CDR3 length: 14; J gene: TRBJ2-1; CDR3 protein: CASSLEVSRDEQFF
V gene: TRBV7-3; CDR3 length: 15; J gene: TRBJ1-1; CDR3 protein: CASSLSAGMNTEAFF
V gene: TRBV28; CDR3 length: 13; J gene: TRBJ1-1; CDR3 protein: CASRPNRATEAFF
V gene: TRBV29-1; CDR3 length: 15; J gene: TRBJ2-3; CDR3 protein: CSVEGAGGWSDTQYF
V gene: TRBV28; CDR3 length: 14; J gene: TRBJ2-7; CDR3 protein: CASSLLDRPREQYF
V gene: TRBV9; CDR3 length: 14; J gene: TRBJ2-7; CDR3 protein: CASSATGGGYEQYF
V gene: TRBV12-3/TRBV12-4; CDR3 length: 15; J gene: TRBJ1-1; CDR3 protein: CASSLKGGGWTEAFF
V gene: TRBV3-1; CDR3 length: 18; J gene: TRBJ2-1; CDR3 protein: CASSQEDFSASGYNEQFF
V gene: TRBV14; CDR3 length: 13; J gene: TRBJ2-1; CDR3 protein: CASSQDSYNEQFF
V gene: TRBV29-1; CDR3 length: 15; J gene: TRBJ2-2; CDR3 protein: CSVEAASRLTGELFF
V gene: TRBV7-8; CDR3 length: 14; J gene: TRBJ2-1; CDR3 protein: CASKGSVSYNEQFF
V gene: TRBV4-3; CDR3 length: 16; J gene: TRBJ2-3; CDR3 protein: CASSQLAGGGADTQYF
V gene: TRBV29-1; CDR3 length: 11; J gene: TRBJ2-7; CDR3 protein: CSVEKGGEHYF
V gene: TRBV5-1; CDR3 length: 14; J gene: TRBJ2-7; CDR3 protein: CASSVGQGSYEQYF
V gene: TRBV6-2/TRBV6-3; CDR3 length: 16; J gene: TRBJ1-1; CDR3 protein: CASTKNPDRTNTEAFF
V gene: TRBV3-1; CDR3 length: 17; J gene: TRBJ2-1; CDR3 protein: CASSQDMVGASLNEQFF
V gene: TRBV4-3; CDR3 length: 16; J gene: TRBJ1-6; CDR3 protein: CASSQDRDPRNSPLHF
V gene: TRBV28; CDR3 length: 14; J gene: TRBJ2-3; CDR3 protein: CASSFGAQVDTQYF
V gene: TRBV15; CDR3 length: 13; J gene: TRBJ2-7; CDR3 protein: CATSQGRTYEQYF
V gene: TRBV20-1; CDR3 length: 12; J gene: TRBJ1-1; CDR3 protein: CRAQGAHTEAFF